These 25 T cell receptor beta chains originate from one sample sequenced in a study of molecular identifiers for immune sequencing clone quantification. Via MiXCR, TCRdb re-called the PCR reads, giving one row per CDR3 protein. This table holds 490,000 or so distinct CDR3 sequences, over 20% found once. Sequenced sample: naive CD8+ T cells from blood, with Jurkat cell RNA spiked in. The subset is: FACS-sorted CD8+CD4-CCR7+CD45RA+ naive T cells. The receptors come from a human donor in good health. Some libraries in this study had Jurkat cell RNA spiked in.

In this sample, this clonotype turned up many times. V gene TRBV5-4 combines with J gene TRBJ2-5, with D possibly matching TRBD2 (6 bases). Germline V gene sequence: CDR1 SGHNT, CDR2 YYREEE (reference sequence). The V end lost 0 bases, the J end lost 5 bases, and 11 bases lay between the germline ends. The CDR3 has 14 residues. DNA for the CDR3: TGTGCCAGCAGCTTGGAGGGAGGCGAGGAGACCCAGTACTTC. Protein: CASSLEGGEETQYF.

The rearrangement uses TRBV6-5 and TRBJ2-1, with 10 nucleotides matching TRBD2. The CDR3 spans 14 residues. Germline V gene lookup returns CDR1 MNHEY and CDR2 SVGAGI. V lost 0 bases, J lost 9 bases, and 2 bases stayed unmatched. CDR3 protein: CASSYSASGSEQFF. The CDR3 DNA is TGTGCCAGCAGTTACTCGGCTAGCGGGAGTGAGCAGTTCTTC.

A word on this clonotype: A much larger clone lies one base from this, so it may be a read error. The rearrangement joins TRBV13 to TRBJ2-3; the D gene could be TRBD1 or TRBD2 (5 bases each). There are 12 residues in the CDR3. V was cut by 5 bases and J by 10 bases, with 13 bases left in between. Germline CDR1 reads PRHDT; CDR2 reads FYEKMQ (reference sequence). The CDR3 sequence: CASSTRDRAQYF. The CDR3 DNA reads as TGTGCCAGCAGCACGAGGGACCGGGCGCAGTATTTT. The full variable domain, rest sourced from reference TRBV13 and TRBJ2-3, is AAGVIQSPRHLIKEKRETATLKCYPIPRHDTVYWYQQGPGQDPQFLISFYEKMQSDKGSIPDRFSAQQFSDYHSELNMSSLELGDSALYFCASSTRDRAQYFGPGTRLTVL.

The chain employs TRBV9 and TRBJ1-2; a weak D match, TRBD1 (5 bases). The CDR3 runs 16 residues. CDR1 and CDR2 (germline): SGDLS, YYNGEE. Trimming stripped 0 bases from V and 4 bases from J, with 16 bases between. The CDR3 DNA reads TGTGCCAGCAGCGTAGGCTTTTACACCACAGGCTATGGCTACACCTTC. Protein product: CASSVGFYTTGYGYTF.

This clonotype was observed a few times. The chain employs TRBV27 and TRBJ1-4; D remains unclear. CDR1 is MNHEY and CDR2 is SMNVEV in the germline V gene (reference sequence). This CDR3 is built from 15 residues. Trimming cost V 0 bases and J 6 bases, with 11 bases left between them. The CDR3 DNA is TGTGCCAGCAGTTTATCGGCGGCGCGCGATGAAAAACTGTTTTTT. Protein product: CASSLSAARDEKLFF.

This clonotype was seen at least ten times. The chain carries TRBV6-2 or TRBV6-3 and TRBJ1-1; a possible D gene is TRBD1 (5 bases). The V gene lost 2 bases and the J gene lost 10 bases, with 20 bases spanning the gap. This CDR3 has 15 residues. Germline V CDR1 and CDR2: MNHEY, SVGEGT. For the CDR3, the DNA is TGTGCCAGCAGTTACGGGGCGCAACTGACGGTTGGAGCTTTCTTT. This gives the protein CASSYGAQLTVGAFF.

This clonotype was detected ten times or more. This chain uses TRBV21-1 with TRBJ2-5; the table's TRBD1 call for D was not verified on the DNA. TRBV21-1 is a recognized pseudogene. The CDR3 length is 15 residues. Written as DNA, the CDR3 is TGTGCCAGCAGCAAAGTTTGCGGGGCAGGAGAGACCCAGTACTTC. This translates into CASSKVCGAGETQYF.

The sample holds a few counts of this clonotype. V usage is TRBV12-3 or TRBV12-4 and J usage is TRBJ2-5, with TRBD2 matching over 11 bases. V shed 6 bases and J 3 bases; nucleotides not matched to a gene: 6. The CDR3 has 15 amino acids. The CDR3 region has the DNA TGTGCCAGCAGCCGACTACTAGCGGGGGAAGAGACCCAGTACTTC. Translating it yields CASSRLLAGEETQYF.

This chain connects TRBV12-3 or TRBV12-4 to TRBJ2-1; no definite D call. Between the trimmed V and J ends, which lost 6 bases and 0 bases, there was a span of 12 bases. The CDR3 length is 15 residues. As DNA, the CDR3 is TGTGCCAGCAGCCCAATGATAAGCTCCTACAATGAGCAGTTCTTC. Protein product: CASSPMISSYNEQFF.

The sample holds a few counts of this clonotype. This chain links TRBV4-3 with TRBJ1-2; 7 bases are shared with TRBD1. Trimming took 1 base from V and 2 from J; bases not matched to a gene: 7. Germline CDR1 and CDR2: LGHNA and YSLEER. The CDR3 length is 16 residues. This CDR3 reads CASSQGQGRNNYGYTF. In DNA, the CDR3 is TGCGCCAGCAGCCAAGGACAGGGACGCAACAACTATGGCTACACCTTC.

This clonotype was seen just once. This may stem from a read error, because a much larger clone lies one nucleotide away. This rearrangement joins TRBV20-1 to TRBJ2-3, with TRBD2 matching over 14 bases. The V gene's germline CDR1 is DFQATT and CDR2 SNEGSKA (reference sequence). V trimming: 7 bases; J trimming: 0 bases; junction bases outside the gene matches: 12. The CDR3 covers 18 residues. CDR3 protein: CSVPQGTSGGRSTDTQYF. DNA for the CDR3: TGCAGTGTTCCTCAAGGGACTAGCGGGGGTCGTAGCACAGATACGCAGTATTTT.

The sample holds a few counts of this clonotype. The CDR3 sequence: CASSYFPGGAGALNTEAFF. CDR3 bases: TGTGCCAGCAGTTATTTCCCCGGGGGTGCGGGGGCCCTGAACACTGAAGCTTTCTTT. The V gene is TRBV6-2 or TRBV6-3, the J gene TRBJ1-1; maybe TRBD1 (6 bases). The germline V gene encodes CDR1 MNHEY and CDR2 SVGEGT. V lost 3 bases and J 0 bases, leaving 23 bases between the germline ends. CDR3 length: 19 residues.

Details on this clonotype: Germline is not matched at one junction end, which may reflect a read error. The chain carries TRBV6-2 or TRBV6-3 and TRBJ2-5; D could derive from TRBD1 or TRBD2 (5 bases each). Germline V gene sequence: CDR1 MNHEY, CDR2 SVGEGT. This CDR3 spans 13 amino acids. CDR3 bases: TGTGCCAGCTCGTGGGGGACCCAAGAGACCCAGTGCTTC. This translates into CASSWGTQETQCF.

This clonotype was seen a handful of times. Germline is not matched at one junction end, which may reflect a read error. The chain links TRBV3-1 to TRBJ2-3; D possibly corresponds to TRBD1 (5 bases). This CDR3 has 18 amino acids. The V gene's germline CDR1 is LGHDT and CDR2 YNNKEL (reference sequence). The CDR3 spells CASSQVGQTGLGTGTQYF. The CDR3 bases are TGTGCCAGCAGCCAAGTAGGGCAGACGGGCTTGGGCACAGGTACGCAGTATTTT.

This clonotype occurred many times. The chain has TRBV28 and TRBJ1-5, with D possibly matching TRBD1 (6 bases). CDR3 length: 16 residues. Trimming removed 4 bases at V and 4 bases at J, with 17 bases between. Germline V gene sequence: CDR1 MDHEN, CDR2 SYDVKM. CDR3 residues: CASSSPRQAGNQPQHF. The CDR3 DNA follows: TGTGCCAGCAGTTCACCGAGACAGGCGGGGAATCAGCCCCAGCATTTT.

This clonotype has at least ten counts. The rearrangement uses TRBV6-2 or TRBV6-3 and TRBJ1-5, with D perhaps TRBD1 (6 bases). Trimming removed 2 bases from V and 5 bases from J, with 22 bases in between. Germline V gene data show CDR1 as MNHEY and CDR2 as SVGEGT. This CDR3 region has 18 residues. The DNA for the CDR3 is TGTGCCAGCAGTTACCCTGCCGGGGGACAAGAGGCCCATCAGCCCCAGCATTTT. It is translated as CASSYPAGGQEAHQPQHF.

Many counts were recorded for this clonotype. This chain connects TRBV19 to TRBJ2-7, with a tentative D call TRBD2 (5 bases). The germline gives CDR1 LNHDA, CDR2 SQIVND (reference sequence). There are 14 residues in the CDR3. Trimming left V 3 bases short and J 2 bases short, with 11 bases between. CDR3 amino acids: CASSIGGGAYEQYF. The CDR3, as DNA: TGTGCCAGTAGTATCGGAGGAGGAGCCTACGAGCAGTACTTC.

In this sample, this clonotype turned up a few times. The rearrangement uses TRBV20-1 and TRBJ2-3; either TRBD1 or TRBD2 may fit D (5 bases each). The ends were cut back, 0 bases at V and 2 bases at J, with 12 bases in the middle. The CDR3 has 15 residues. From germline, CDR1 is DFQATT and CDR2 SNEGSKA (reference sequence). CDR3 loop: CSARDSGLSTDTQYF. Written as DNA, the CDR3 is TGCAGTGCTAGAGATTCGGGGCTCTCCACAGATACGCAGTATTTT.

In this sample, this clonotype turned up many times. The chain employs TRBV6-6 and TRBJ1-4, with unresolved D. The CDR3 totals 17 residues. The V gene's germline CDR1 is MNHNY and CDR2 SVGAGI (reference sequence). Trimming stripped 2 bases from V and 0 bases from J, with 13 bases between. CDR3 in amino acids: CASSYAEAHSTNEKLFF. In nucleotides, the CDR3 is TGTGCCAGCAGTTACGCAGAAGCTCATTCAACTAATGAAAAACTGTTTTTT.

This clonotype was seen many times. This chain uses TRBV29-1 with TRBJ1-1; TRBD1 aligns across 8 bases. This CDR3 has 13 amino acids. CDR1 SQVTM and CDR2 ANQGSEA come from the germline V gene. The V segment lost 6 bases and the J segment 3 bases; nucleotides outside the gene matches: 6. The CDR3 nucleotides read TGCAGCGTCTACAGGGGGTCTTACACTGAAGCTTTCTTT. Translating it yields CSVYRGSYTEAFF.

There are many counts of this clonotype. The chain couples TRBV4-1 to TRBJ2-7; possible D gene TRBD1, 5 bases. Trimming stripped 4 bases from V and 2 bases from J, with 15 bases between. The CDR3 is made up of 15 amino acids. Germline lookup yields CDR1 MGHRA and CDR2 YSYEKL. The CDR3 reads CASSLRQFPAYEQYF. The CDR3 DNA sequence: TGCGCCAGCAGCCTACGACAGTTCCCAGCCTACGAGCAGTACTTC.

The chain couples TRBV11-3 to TRBJ1-1; no firm D call. V lost 5 bases to trimming and J lost 7 bases, with 14 bases between them. CDR3 length: 13 amino acids. Germline V lookup: CDR1 SGHNT, CDR2 YENEEA. CDR3 nucleotide sequence: TGTGCCAGCAGCAAAGGACGGACGAGTGAAGCTTTCTTT. Encoded protein: CASSKGRTSEAFF.

Only a few counts were recorded for this clonotype. The V gene is TRBV27, the J gene TRBJ2-1; D is uncertain. Trimming took off 3 bases at V and 4 bases at J, with 10 bases between the two ends. CDR3 length equals 14 residues. Germline V gene data show CDR1 as MNHEY and CDR2 as SMNVEV (reference sequence). The CDR3 nucleotides read TGTGCCAGCAGTTTCCCCAATAGATACAATGAGCAGTTCTTC. Amino acids: CASSFPNRYNEQFF.

This clonotype was recorded at least ten times. V and J are TRBV20-1 and TRBJ2-7; 10 nucleotides match TRBD2. In germline, CDR1 is DFQATT, CDR2 SNEGSKA (reference sequence). This CDR3 is 16 amino acids long. J was trimmed by 6 bases and V by 1 base; bases with no gene match: 12. In nucleotides, the CDR3 is TGCAGTGCTAGAGTACTAGCGGGAACCTTTGTAGCCGAGCAGTACTTC. It translates to CSARVLAGTFVAEQYF.

The V call is TRBV19, the J call TRBJ1-4; D is undetermined. The germline gives CDR1 LNHDA, CDR2 SQIVND (reference sequence). The CDR3 loop spans 12 amino acids. The V end was cut by 0 bases, the J end by 7 bases, with 3 bases between. The CDR3, as DNA: TGTGCCAGTAGTATAGATGGTGAAAAACTGTTTTTT. Protein: CASSIDGEKLFF.